The rows below give T cell receptor beta chains drawn from one sample of a study of cytomegalovirus exposure and HLA in healthy donors. The repertoire was sequenced with immunoSEQ multiplex PCR; TCRdb's copy has only in-frame clones and lacks some. The data contain 80,000 to 95,000 clones, 60% to 80% of them seen just once; the ten biggest clones take up approximately 15%. Sample: PBMCs. The receptors stem from a woman in her 50s in good health and CMV-seropositive. The CDR3 runs from the conserved cysteine through the conserved F or W. A D gene is named only where the DNA matches it firmly. Size is stated for part of the rows, as once, few or many counts, or as a class when the clone is expanded.

TRBV19	once	TRBJ2-7	NA	TGTGCCAGCAGACAGGGAGGTTTGATGCGCGAGCAGTACTTC	CASRQGGLMREQYF
TRBV9	NA	TRBJ2-7	NA	TGTGCCAGCAGCGTAGGGGTCGGGAAGTATGCCGAGCAGTACTTC	CASSVGVGKYAEQYF
TRBV9	NA	TRBJ2-7	TRBD2	TGTGCCAGCAGCGCACCGGGGGTTAGCGGGATCTACGAGCAGTACTTC	CASSAPGVSGIYEQYF
TRBV6-1	few	TRBJ1-3	NA	TGTGCCAGCGGTTCGGGGAACACCATATATTTT	CASGSGNTIYF
TRBV28	NA	TRBJ1-5	TRBD1	TGTGCCAGCAGTTTATTTCAGGGGGGTCAGCCCCAGCATTTT	CASSLFQGGQPQHF
TRBV5-1	NA	TRBJ1-2	NA	TGCGCCAGCAGCTTAGGAGAAGAGTCCTATGGCTACACCTTC	CASSLGEESYGYTF
TRBV5-1	NA	TRBJ2-3	NA	TGCGCCAGCAGATCCCGTTCAGGTACGCAGTATTTT	CASRSRSGTQYF
TRBV9	once	TRBJ1-5	NA	TGTGCCAGCGGACTGATTAATCAGCCCCAGCATTTT	CASGLINQPQHF
TRBV28	NA	TRBJ2-3	NA	TGTGCCAGCAGCTTAACAGGGCGCGATACGCAGTATTTT	CASSLTGRDTQYF
TRBV5-1	NA	TRBJ2-5	TRBD2	TGCGCCAGCAGCCCACTAGCGTCAGAAGAGACCCAGTACTTC	CASSPLASEETQYF
TRBV10-3	NA	TRBJ2-7	NA	TGTGCCATCAGGCGGGACGGAGCCTACGAGCAGTACTTC	CAIRRDGAYEQYF
TRBV28	NA	TRBJ2-7	NA	TGTGCCAGCAATACTAGGGGGGGATCCTACGAGCAGTACTTC	CASNTRGGSYEQYF
TRBV19	NA	TRBJ1-3	NA	TGTGCCAGTCCGACAGAGACTGGAAACACCATATATTTT	CASPTETGNTIYF
TRBV18	NA	TRBJ2-7	TRBD1	TGTGCCAGCTCGGGCGGGACAGGGGGCTACTACGAGCAGTACTTC	CASSGGTGGYYEQYF
TRBV6-1	NA	TRBJ1-1	NA	TGTGCCAGCAGTACCGGGTTCCCTGAAGCTTTCTTT	CASSTGFPEAFF
TRBV7-2	NA	TRBJ1-2	TRBD1	TGTGCCAGCAGCTTAGACCCCGCGGGACAGGGGCATGGCTACACCTTC	CASSLDPAGQGHGYTF
TRBV11-2	few	TRBJ1-4	TRBD1	TGTGCCAGCAGCCAGGGACAGCTCAATGAAAAACTGTTTTTT	CASSQGQLNEKLFF
TRBV28	once	TRBJ2-7	NA	TGTGCCAGCAGGCTGGGACGGGAGATTATCTACGAGCAGTACTTC	CASRLGREIIYEQYF
TRBV6-6	once	TRBJ1-1	TRBD1	TGTGCCAGCAGTTACTCGGGACAGGGCGTTGAAGCTTTCTTT	CASSYSGQGVEAFF
TRBV27	NA	TRBJ1-3	NA	TGTGCCAGCAGTTCCAGGGCCCTTCTGGGAAACACCATATATTTT	CASSSRALLGNTIYF
TRBV10-3	NA	TRBJ2-7	NA	TGTGCCATCAGTGAAACGGGCGGGACAGCCTACGAGCAGTACTTC	CAISETGGTAYEQYF
TRBV28	NA	TRBJ1-6	TRBD1	TGTGCCAGCAGTTTGAGGCCAGGGGGCAATAATTCACCCCTCCACTTT	CASSLRPGGNNSPLHF
TRBV5-8	NA	TRBJ2-3	NA	TGTGCCAGCGTCCGGGGGATCCAGACTAGCACAGATACGCAGTATTTT	CASVRGIQTSTDTQYF
TRBV7-9	NA	TRBJ1-5	NA	TGTTCCAGCAGCGACTCGGATCAGCCCCAGCATTTT	CSSSDSDQPQHF
TRBV5-4	few	TRBJ1-2	NA	TGTGCCAGCAGCTTCCGGGATTATAACTATGGCTACACCTTC	CASSFRDYNYGYTF
TRBV7-3	NA	TRBJ2-1	TRBD2	TGTGCCAGCAGCTTAGTGTCTAGCGGGAGGGAATACAATGAGCAGTTCTTC	CASSLVSSGREYNEQFF
TRBV4-1	NA	TRBJ2-7	TRBD1	TGCGCCAGCAGCCAAGGGACAGGGGTTTTCTACGAGCAGTACTTC	CASSQGTGVFYEQYF
TRBV9	NA	TRBJ2-3	TRBD2	TGTGCCAGCAGCGTAGTTAGCGGGAGAGGCACAGATACGCAGTATTTT	CASSVVSGRGTDTQYF
TRBV5-1	NA	TRBJ2-6	TRBD1	TGCGCCAGCAGCCCCACAGGGGGCGCGGGGGCCAACGTCCTGACTTTC	CASSPTGGAGANVLTF
TRBV5-1	NA	TRBJ1-4	NA	TGCGCCAGCAGCATCGAAGGTGGGAGGGAGGGGGAAAAACTGTTTTTT	CASSIEGGREGEKLFF
TRBV19	medium-sized	TRBJ2-5	TRBD1	TGTGCCAGTAGTATAGGGGACAGCAAAGAGACCCAGTACTTC	CASSIGDSKETQYF
TRBV27	NA	TRBJ2-5	NA	TGTGCCAGCAGTTTCGGTCAGGGAGAGACCCAGTACTTC	CASSFGQGETQYF
TRBV2	NA	TRBJ1-5	TRBD1	TGTGCCAGCAGTGAAGAGGGGACAGGGGGTCAGCCCCAGCATTTT	CASSEEGTGGQPQHF
TRBV9	NA	TRBJ2-7	NA	TGTGCCAGCAGCGTAGCCCCATCGAGCTACGAGCAGTACTTC	CASSVAPSSYEQYF
TRBV28	NA	TRBJ1-1	TRBD1	TGTGCCAGCGCCAAACCCGGGACAGTGGGCTCTGAAGCTTTCTTT	CASAKPGTVGSEAFF
TRBV7-9	NA	TRBJ1-4	TRBD1	TGTGCCAGCAGCTTAGGGGACAGTAATGAAAAACTGTTTTTT	CASSLGDSNEKLFF
TRBV7-9	NA	TRBJ2-5	TRBD1	TGTGCCAGCAGCTTAATGAGACAGGGGGCGCGGGAGACCCAGTACTTC	CASSLMRQGARETQYF
TRBV28	once	TRBJ2-7	NA	TGTGCCAGCCGGGGGTTTAGTAGGGTCGGCTACGAGCAGTACTTC	CASRGFSRVGYEQYF
TRBV11-2	NA	TRBJ1-3	NA	TGTGCCAGCAGAATCGGTAACACCATATATTTT	CASRIGNTIYF
TRBV6-6	few	TRBJ1-1	TRBD1	TGTGCCAGTACGACAGGGGGCACTGAAGCTTTCTTT	CASTTGGTEAFF
TRBV2	NA	TRBJ2-7	NA	TGTGCCGCAACCGGGACAACCTCCTACGAGCAGTACTTC	CAATGTTSYEQYF
TRBV10-3	NA	TRBJ2-7	TRBD1	TGTGCCATCTCGGGACAGGGCAACGAGCAGTACTTC	CAISGQGNEQYF
TRBV14	few	TRBJ1-1	NA	TGTGCCAGCAGCCCAAACCGAGTTGAAGCTTTCTTT	CASSPNRVEAFF
TRBV14	few	TRBJ1-2	NA	TGTGCCAGCAGCCAGACATCCTATGGCTACACCTTC	CASSQTSYGYTF
TRBV6-1	NA	TRBJ1-2	NA	TGTGCCAGCAGTGAAGTCCCAGAACCAAACTATGGCTACACCTTC	CASSEVPEPNYGYTF
TRBV5-1	NA	TRBJ2-7	TRBD2	TGCGCCAGCGCGGGAGGGGTTCGCGGCGAGCAGTACTTC	CASAGGVRGEQYF
TRBV5-1	NA	TRBJ2-1	NA	TGCGCCAGCAGCTCCAGGGGACGATACAATGAGCAGTTCTTC	CASSSRGRYNEQFF
TRBV5-1	NA	TRBJ2-3	NA	TGCGCCAGCAGCTTGGAGAGGGGGACAGATACGCAGTATTTT	CASSLERGTDTQYF
TRBV10-3	once	TRBJ2-5	NA	TGTGCCATCAGTGAGTCCGACGGGGTGGCAGAGACCCAGTACTTC	CAISESDGVAETQYF
TRBV7-9	NA	TRBJ1-5	TRBD1	TGTGCCAGCAACCTGGGGACAGGGGAGGATCAGCCCCAGCATTTT	CASNLGTGEDQPQHF
TRBV7-9	few	TRBJ2-1	TRBD2	TGTGCCAGCAGGACTAGCGGGATTAACAATGAGCAGTTCTTC	CASRTSGINNEQFF
TRBV4-2	once	TRBJ2-5	TRBD1	TGTGCCAGCAGCCGAAGCCACGGACAGGTACAAGAGACCCAGTACTTC	CASSRSHGQVQETQYF
TRBV13	NA	TRBJ2-7	TRBD2	TGTGCCAGCAGCAGGGGACTAGCGGGAGACTACGAGCAGTACTTC	CASSRGLAGDYEQYF
TRBV5-6	NA	TRBJ2-5	NA	TGTGCCAGCAGCTTGCGGGTTAGGCAGACCCAGTACTTC	CASSLRVRQTQYF
TRBV7-2	NA	TRBJ1-6	TRBD1	TGTGCCAGCAGCTGGGACAGGGACTACCCTAATTCACCCCTCCACTTT	CASSWDRDYPNSPLHF
TRBV2	once	TRBJ2-7	TRBD1	TGTGCCAGCATCCAACCCCGGGACAGTGTTACCTACGAGCAGTACTTC	CASIQPRDSVTYEQYF
TRBV5-3	NA	TRBJ2-2	TRBD1	TGTGCCAGAAGCTTGTGGGACAGGGGGCGGGCCGGGGAGCTGTTTTTT	CARSLWDRGRAGELFF
TRBV6-1	NA	TRBJ2-2	TRBD2	TGTGCCAGCAGTGACGGATGGGGGGGGAGGGTAGCCGGGGAGCTGTTTTTT	CASSDGWGGRVAGELFF
TRBV5-8	NA	TRBJ2-1	NA	TGTGCCAGCAGCTGGGACACCAATGAGCAGTTCTTC	CASSWDTNEQFF
TRBV19	few	TRBJ2-7	NA	TGTGCCACGAGACATGCCTCCTACGAGCAGTACTTC	CATRHASYEQYF